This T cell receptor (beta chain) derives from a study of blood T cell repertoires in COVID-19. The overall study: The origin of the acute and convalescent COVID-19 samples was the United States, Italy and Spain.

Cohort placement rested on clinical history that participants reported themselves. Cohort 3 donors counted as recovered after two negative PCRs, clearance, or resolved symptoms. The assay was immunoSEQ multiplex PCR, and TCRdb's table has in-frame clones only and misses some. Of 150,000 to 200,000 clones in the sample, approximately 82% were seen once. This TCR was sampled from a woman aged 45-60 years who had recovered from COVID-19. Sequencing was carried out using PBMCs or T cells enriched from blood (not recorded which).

DNA of the CDR3: TGTGCCAGCAGCTTAAACAGGGACGACTCTGGGGCCAACGTCCTGACTTTC. Its translation is CASSLNRDDSGANVLTF. The chain couples TRBV7-9 to TRBJ2-6, with D maybe TRBD1 (6 bases). CDR1 and CDR2 (germline): SEHNR, FQNEAQ (reference sequence). V gave up 2 bases and J gave up 0 bases, with 11 bases separating them. The CDR3 runs 17 residues.